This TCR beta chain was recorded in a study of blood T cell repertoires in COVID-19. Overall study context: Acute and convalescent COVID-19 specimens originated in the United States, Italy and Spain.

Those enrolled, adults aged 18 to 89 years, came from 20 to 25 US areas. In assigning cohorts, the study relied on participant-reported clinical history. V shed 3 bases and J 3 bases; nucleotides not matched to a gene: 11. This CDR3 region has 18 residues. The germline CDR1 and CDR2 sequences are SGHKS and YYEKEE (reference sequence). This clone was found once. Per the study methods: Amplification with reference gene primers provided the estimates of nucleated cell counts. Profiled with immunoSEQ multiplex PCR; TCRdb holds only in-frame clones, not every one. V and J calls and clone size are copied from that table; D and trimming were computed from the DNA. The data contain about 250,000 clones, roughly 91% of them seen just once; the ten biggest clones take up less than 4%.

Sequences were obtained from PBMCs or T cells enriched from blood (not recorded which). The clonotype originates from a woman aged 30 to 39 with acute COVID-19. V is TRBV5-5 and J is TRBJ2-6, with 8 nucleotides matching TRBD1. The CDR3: CASSWAGRGRFGANVLTF. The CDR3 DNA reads TGTGCCAGCAGCTGGGCGGGCAGGGGGCGCTTTGGGGCCAACGTCCTGACTTTC. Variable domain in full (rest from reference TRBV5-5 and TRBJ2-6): DAGVTQSPTHLIKTRGQQVTLRCSPISGHKSVSWYQQVLGQGPQFIFQYYEKEERGRGNFPDRFSARQFPNYSSELNVNALLLGDSALYLCASSWAGRGRFGANVLTFGAGSRLTVL.